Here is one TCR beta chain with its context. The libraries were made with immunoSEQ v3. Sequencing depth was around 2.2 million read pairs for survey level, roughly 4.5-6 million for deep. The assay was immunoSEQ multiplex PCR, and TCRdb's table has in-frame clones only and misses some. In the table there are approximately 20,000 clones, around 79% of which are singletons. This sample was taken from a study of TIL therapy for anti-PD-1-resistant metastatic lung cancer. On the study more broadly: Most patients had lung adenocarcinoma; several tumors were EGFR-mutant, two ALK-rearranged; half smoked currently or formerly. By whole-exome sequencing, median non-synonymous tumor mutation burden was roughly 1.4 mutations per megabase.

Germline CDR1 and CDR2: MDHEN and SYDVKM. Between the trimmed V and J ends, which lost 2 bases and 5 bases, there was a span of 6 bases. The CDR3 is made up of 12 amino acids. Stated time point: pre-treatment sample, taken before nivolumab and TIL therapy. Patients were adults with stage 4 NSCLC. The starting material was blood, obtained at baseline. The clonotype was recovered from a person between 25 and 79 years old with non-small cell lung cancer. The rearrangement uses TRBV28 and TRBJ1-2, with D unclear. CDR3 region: CASSLGVYGYTF. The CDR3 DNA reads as TGTGCCAGCAGTTTAGGCGTTTATGGCTACACCTTC.